This T cell receptor (beta chain) was captured by sequencing in a study of cytomegalovirus exposure and HLA in healthy donors. Concerning this clone: No antigen is known for it. Other DNA sequences from this sample encode an identical CDR3 as well.

At the time of sampling, donors were nominally healthy, though unrecorded immune exposures were likely. CDR1 LGHNA and CDR2 YSLEER come from the germline V gene. The V gene end was trimmed by 3 bases and the J gene end by 4 bases; junction bases not matched to a gene: 1. The CDR3 is made up of 13 amino acids. Primers included in the PCR were 60 Vbeta and 13 Jbeta primers. The data were produced by immunoSEQ multiplex PCR, yet TCRdb's version contains in-frame clones alone and is incomplete. This sample carries some 150,000 clones, 76% of them seen once, and the ten largest clones take 0.65% to 0.95%. Study outcomes and limitations: Later analysis suggested links between common viral pathogens and several top significant clusters.

The material sequenced was PBMCs. V gene TRBV4-3 combines with J gene TRBJ2-7, with TRBD1 matching 9 bases. The clonotype originates from a female donor in good health and CMV-seronegative. The CDR3 DNA reads TGCGCCAGCAGCCAGGACAGGGGATACGAGCAGTACTTC. Protein product: CASSQDRGYEQYF.